This passage covers 24 T cell receptor beta chains from one sample sequenced in a study of T cell responses to AZD1222 COVID-19 vaccine. Profiled with immunoSEQ multiplex PCR; TCRdb holds only in-frame clones, not every one. The sample has around 150,000 clones, roughly 90% seen once. The specimen comprised peripheral blood, sampled 28 days after the second AZD1222 dose. The source of these receptors is an adult who received the AZD1222 COVID-19 vaccine.

This chain connects TRBV15 to TRBJ2-1, with D maybe TRBD2 (6 bases). Germline lookup yields CDR1 LNHNV and CDR2 YYDKDF (reference sequence). This CDR3 is built from 14 residues. Trimming pared 3 bases from V and 5 bases from J, leaving 11 bases between. CDR3 region: CATSSGGRNNEQFF. CDR3 sequence (DNA): TGTGCCACCAGCAGCGGGGGAAGAAACAATGAGCAGTTCTTC.

The chain is built from TRBV27 and TRBJ2-7, with 13 bases aligning to TRBD2. Germline values: CDR1 MNHEY, CDR2 SMNVEV (reference sequence). This CDR3 contains 16 residues. V was pared by 5 bases and J by 0 bases, with 4 bases of the junction left unmatched. In nucleotides, the CDR3 is TGTGCCAGCAGTCCCGGGACTAGCGGGATCTCCTACGAGCAGTACTTC. It yields the protein CASSPGTSGISYEQYF.

In its sample, this clone was seen a few times. V is TRBV11-2 and J is TRBJ2-5, with D possibly matching TRBD1 (5 bases). CDR1 is SGHAT and CDR2 is FQNNGV in the germline V gene. The CDR3 spans 16 residues. V was trimmed by 4 bases and J by 2 bases, leaving 17 bases between them. The CDR3, as DNA: TGTGCCAGCAGCTCGCTAGGCAGGGCCAGGCAAGAGACCCAGTACTTC. Encoded protein: CASSSLGRARQETQYF.

The chain links TRBV19 to TRBJ2-7; 8 bases are a match to TRBD1. Germline CDR1 LNHDA, CDR2 SQIVND (reference sequence). V gave up 1 base and J gave up 3 bases; unmatched junction bases: 5. The length of the CDR3 is 15 residues. The CDR3 here is CASSIGRQGFYEQYF. CDR3 nucleotide sequence: TGTGCCAGTAGTATAGGTCGACAGGGGTTCTACGAGCAGTACTTC.

This chain joins TRBV5-1 and TRBJ1-4; a possible D gene is TRBD1 (5 bases). The CDR3 runs to 15 residues. In germline, CDR1 is SGHRS, CDR2 YFSETQ. Between the trimmed V and J ends, which lost 3 bases and 0 bases, there was a span of 9 bases. The DNA for the CDR3 is TGCGCCAGCAGCTCCGAGGGGTCAACTAATGAAAAACTGTTTTTT. The encoded protein is CASSSEGSTNEKLFF.

The rearrangement joins TRBV7-9 to TRBJ2-1; D remains ambiguous. Looked up from germline, CDR1 is SEHNR and CDR2 is FQNEAQ (reference sequence). This CDR3 contains 12 residues. Trimming shortened V by 5 bases and J by 6 bases, and 8 bases separated the two germline ends. CDR3 loop: CASSVMSNEQFF. The CDR3 DNA sequence: TGTGCCAGCAGCGTAATGAGCAATGAGCAGTTCTTC.

The genes are TRBV27 and TRBJ2-7; D possibly corresponds to TRBD1 (6 bases). The V gene's germline CDR1 is MNHEY and CDR2 SMNVEV (reference sequence). Trimming cost V 6 bases and J 3 bases, with 18 bases left between them. The CDR3 spans 15 residues. The CDR3 sequence is CASRETGTRFYEQYF. The CDR3 region has the DNA TGTGCCAGCAGGGAGACAGGAACCCGTTTCTACGAGCAGTACTTC.

V and J are TRBV3-1 (or the pseudogene TRBV3-2) and TRBJ2-1, with D uncertain. The CDR3 covers 16 residues. The V end was cut by 4 bases, the J end by 6 bases, with 19 bases between. Germline V lookup: CDR1 LGHDT, CDR2 YNNKEL (reference sequence). The CDR3 sequence: CASSPWSNILANEQFF. The CDR3 nucleotides are TGTGCCAGCAGCCCTTGGTCGAACATACTTGCCAATGAGCAGTTCTTC.

This chain connects TRBV6-2 or TRBV6-3 to TRBJ1-6; 7 bases agree with TRBD1. The CDR3 covers 14 residues. Per germline, CDR1 MNHEY and CDR2 SVGEGT. V trimming: 5 bases; J trimming: 10 bases; junction bases outside the gene matches: 8. The CDR3 DNA reads as TGTGCCAGCAGTGAGACAGGGTCGGTCTCACCCCTCCACTTT. Its protein is CASSETGSVSPLHF.

The rearrangement joins TRBV5-4 to TRBJ1-1; D uncertain. The germline CDR1 and CDR2 sequences are SGHNT and YYREEE (reference sequence). Trimming left V 0 bases short and J 3 bases short, with 12 bases between. There are 15 residues in the CDR3. This CDR3 reads CASSLGGPVYTEAFF. For the CDR3, the DNA is TGTGCCAGCAGCTTGGGTGGGCCCGTCTACACTGAAGCTTTCTTT.

J is TRBJ2-7 and V is TRBV5-6; 10 positions agree with TRBD1. J gave up 6 bases and V 0 bases, and 12 bases lay outside the gene matches. This CDR3 region has 17 residues. Germline assignment: CDR1 SGHDT and CDR2 YYEEEE. The CDR3, as DNA: TGTGCCAGCAGCTTGGATTTTGGGACAGGGGTAGGAAGCGAGCAGTACTTC. Translation: CASSLDFGTGVGSEQYF. Variable domain in full (rest from reference TRBV5-6 and TRBJ2-7): DAGVTQSPTHLIKTRGQQVTLRCSPKSGHDTVSWYQQALGQGPQFIFQYYEEEERQRGNFPDRFSGHQFPNYSSELNVNALLLGDSALYLCASSLDFGTGVGSEQYFGPGTRLTVT.

The rearrangement joins TRBV14 to TRBJ2-2, with D perhaps matching TRBD2 (6 bases). Germline loops: CDR1 SGHDN, CDR2 FVKESK. V gave up 2 bases and J gave up 3 bases, with 19 bases separating them. The CDR3 runs to 18 residues. The CDR3 DNA reads TGTGCCAGCAGCCAATATCGATTGGGCGGGGACTACACCGGGGAGCTGTTTTTT. It translates to CASSQYRLGGDYTGELFF.

The gene calls are TRBV2 and TRBJ1-3; 9 nucleotides agree with TRBD1. Germline values: CDR1 SNHLY, CDR2 FYNNEI. The CDR3 runs 19 residues. The ends lost 4 bases at V and 1 base at J; junction bases unmatched: 14. CDR3 sequence: CASSAPGSGTGFSGNTIYF. DNA for the CDR3: TGTGCCAGCAGTGCCCCCGGTAGCGGGACAGGGTTTTCTGGAAACACCATATATTTT.

This clone was counted a single time. The chain carries TRBV5-1 and TRBJ1-1; TRBD1 aligns across 10 bases. The CDR3 is made up of 17 amino acids. Germline V gives CDR1 SGHRS, CDR2 YFSETQ. After removal of 2 bases from V and 5 bases from J, the junction contained 12 bases not matched to a gene. CDR3 in amino acids: CASSFVPGQGIGTEAFF. The DNA for the CDR3 is TGCGCCAGCAGCTTCGTCCCGGGACAGGGGATCGGGACTGAAGCTTTCTTT.

The rearrangement joins TRBV27 to TRBJ2-7; possibly TRBD2 for D (6 bases). The CDR3 spans 15 residues. Germline values: CDR1 MNHEY, CDR2 SMNVEV (reference sequence). V was shortened by 5 bases and J by 7 bases, with 21 bases between the two germline ends. DNA of the CDR3: TGTGCCAGCAGTGCCCGTTCTAAGAGCGGGTATGAGCAGTACTTC. The encoded protein is CASSARSKSGYEQYF.

The CDR3 coding sequence is TGTGCCAGCAGCCAGACGGGTATAGGCTTTTTGGCTGAAGCTTTCTTT. Translation: CASSQTGIGFLAEAFF. The J gene is TRBJ1-1, the V gene TRBV7-2; no firm D call. V was pared by 5 bases and J by 6 bases, with 22 bases between. The CDR3 has 16 residues. Germline V gene lookup returns CDR1 SGHTA and CDR2 FQGNSA.

This clone was seen a single time. CDR3 DNA: TGTGCCAGCAGTTCCCCGGGATACAATGAGCAGTTCTTC. Amino acids: CASSSPGYNEQFF. J is TRBJ2-1 and V is TRBV27, with D possibly TRBD2 on 5 matching bases. The germline V gene encodes CDR1 MNHEY and CDR2 SMNVEV (reference sequence). CDR3 size: 13 residues. V lost 4 bases and J lost 4, with 8 bases in between.

The chain employs TRBV2 and TRBJ2-3, with unresolved D. The V gene's germline CDR1 is SNHLY and CDR2 FYNNEI. The CDR3 runs to 15 residues. Trimming took 1 base from V and 2 from J, leaving 10 bases between them. The CDR3 coding sequence is TGTGCCAGCAGTGAAGAGTGGGTGTACACAGATACGCAGTATTTT. Protein sequence: CASSEEWVYTDTQYF.

The rearrangement uses TRBV5-4 and TRBJ1-4; D unclear. Germline CDR1 reads SGHNT; CDR2 reads YYREEE (reference sequence). CDR3 length: 15 amino acids. The V end was cut by 0 bases, the J end by 4 bases, with 10 bases between. CDR3 residues: CASSLGGGFNEKLFF. The CDR3 DNA is TGTGCCAGCAGCTTGGGAGGAGGATTTAATGAAAAACTGTTTTTT.

The chain links TRBV7-3 to TRBJ2-1, with 14 bases fitting TRBD2. With V trimmed by 2 bases and J by 8 bases, 5 bases remained unmatched. This CDR3 comprises 16 residues. CDR1 and CDR2 (germline): SGHTA, FQGTGA. The CDR3 DNA is TGTGCCAGCAGCTTAGAGACTAGCGGGGGGGCCTATGAGCAGTTCTTC. This gives the protein CASSLETSGGAYEQFF.

The chain combines TRBV4-2 with TRBJ1-1, with D possibly being TRBD1 (6 bases). The V gene's germline CDR1 is LGHNA and CDR2 YNFKEQ. Trimming pared 3 bases from V and 0 bases from J, leaving 11 bases between. This CDR3 region has 15 residues. The CDR3: CASSHLNRVNTEAFF. CDR3 nucleotide sequence: TGTGCCAGCAGCCACCTCAACAGGGTGAACACTGAAGCTTTCTTT.

J is TRBJ1-1 and V is TRBV9; TRBD1 aligns across 7 bases. The CDR3 extends over 17 amino acids. V lost 0 bases, J lost 4 bases, and 12 bases stayed unmatched. CDR1 and CDR2 from the germline V gene are SGDLS and YYNGEE. CDR3 sequence reads: CASSVVTGQAYGTEAFF. The CDR3 bases are TGTGCCAGCAGCGTAGTAACCGGACAGGCTTACGGCACTGAAGCTTTCTTT.

This clone was picked up one time. V usage is TRBV4-2 and J usage is TRBJ2-2; D gene uncertain. Per germline, CDR1 LGHNA and CDR2 YNFKEQ. Trimming shortened V by 1 base and J by 0 bases, and 9 bases separated the two germline ends. This CDR3 has 16 residues. The CDR3: CASSQVEGANTGELFF. In DNA form, the CDR3 reads TGTGCCAGCAGCCAAGTAGAAGGTGCGAACACCGGGGAGCTGTTTTTT.

The V and J genes are TRBV5-1 and TRBJ2-7, with D possibly matching TRBD2 (5 bases). Germline V lookup: CDR1 SGHRS, CDR2 YFSETQ. This CDR3 contains 14 residues. The ends were cut back, 6 bases at V and 0 bases at J, with 13 bases in the middle. The CDR3, as DNA: TGCGCCAGCAAAAGGACTGACGCCTCCTACGAGCAGTACTTC. Amino acids: CASKRTDASYEQYF.